This T cell receptor (beta chain) was retrieved from a study of regulatory T cells in long-lasting Graves disease. Regarding time point: persistent/refractory GD, antithyroid drugs over 5 years with positive TRAb. With RNA extracted from PBMCs as input, the TCR library was made. The CDR3 is made up of 13 amino acids. The germline gives CDR1 MNHEY, CDR2 SVGEGT. Trimming removed 6 bases from V and 5 bases from J, with 14 bases in between. This clonotype was detected many times. Construction of the TCR beta libraries employed iRepertoire HTBI primers in conjunction with Arm-PCR of CDR3 regions. TCRdb re-called the multiplex PCR reads through MiXCR, storing one row per CDR3 protein. In the table there are around 450,000 distinct CDR3 sequences, about 22% of which are singletons.

This chain joins TRBV6-2 or TRBV6-3 and TRBJ2-7; D call uncertain. The TCR comes from a female donor with Graves disease. The starting material was peripheral blood mononuclear cells (PBMCs), obtained when the disease was refractory, from a patient treated with antithyroid drugs. The CDR3 coding sequence is TGTGCCAGCAGCCCCCCCATGGGGAACGAGCAGTACTTC. This translates into CASSPPMGNEQYF.